The clone carrying this TCR beta chain was seen a handful of times. These data are taken from a study of control samples from healthy donors and cancer patients. Libraries were prepared by immunoSEQ multiplex PCR; TCRdb keeps only in-frame clonotypes and omits some of them. The sample lists 100,000 to 150,000 clones; 87% were seen once. CDR3 length: 14 residues. Germline V gene sequence: CDR1 LNHNV, CDR2 YYDKDF (reference sequence). Trimming removed 0 bases from V and 1 base from J, with 6 bases in between. The V call is TRBV15, the J call TRBJ1-1; D is undetermined. Specimen: blood. This clonotype was sampled from a man between 35 and 55 years old in good health. This CDR3 reads CATSRDSWNTEAFF. CDR3 coding DNA: TGTGCCACCAGCAGAGACAGCTGGAACACTGAAGCTTTCTTT.